This is a list of T cell receptor beta chains from one sample in a study of CD8 T cells in Susac syndrome. Each CDR3 protein is one row after TCRdb ran MiXCR on the immunoSEQ multiplex PCR reads. Of about 71,000 distinct CDR3 sequences in the sample, roughly 95% were seen once. The material sequenced was CD4+ T cells from PBMCs. The receptor source for this set is a human donor with multiple sclerosis. CDR3s include the opening cysteine and the closing phenylalanine or tryptophan. The D gene is left open where the match is weak. Clone size is given for some rows only: seen once, a few or many times, or a class if the clone is expanded.

J: TRBJ2-7; D: .; size: .; V: TRBV12-3/TRBV12-4; CDR3: CASSLHGGSSYEQYF; DNA: TGTGCCAGCAGTTTACACGGCGGTAGCTCCTACGAGCAGTACTTC
J: TRBJ2-7; D: .; size: .; V: TRBV20-1; CDR3: CSARVTASSYEQYF; DNA: TGCAGTGCTAGAGTAACAGCGAGCTCCTACGAGCAGTACTTC
J: TRBJ2-7; D: .; size: few; V: TRBV7-9; CDR3: CASSRSSYEQYF; DNA: TGTGCCAGCAGCCGCAGTAGCTACGAGCAGTACTTC
J: TRBJ2-5; D: TRBD1; size: once; V: TRBV20-1; CDR3: CSAPGQPRETQYF; DNA: TGCAGTGCTCCGGGACAGCCTAGGGAGACCCAGTACTTC
J: TRBJ2-7; D: TRBD2; size: .; V: TRBV7-2; CDR3: CASSLASGGYEQYF; DNA: TGTGCCAGCAGCTTAGCTAGCGGGGGATACGAGCAGTACTTC
J: TRBJ2-1; D: TRBD2; size: .; V: TRBV5-1; CDR3: CASSYRIAGSDNEQFF; DNA: TGCGCCAGCAGCTACCGTATAGCGGGGTCTGACAATGAGCAGTTCTTC
J: TRBJ1-2; D: .; size: .; V: TRBV20-1; CDR3: CSASPRQTNYGYTF; DNA: TGCAGTGCTAGTCCCAGACAGACTAACTATGGCTACACCTTC
J: TRBJ1-1; D: .; size: .; V: TRBV2; CDR3: CASSEVGVVTEAFF; DNA: TGTGCCAGCAGTGAAGTCGGCGTCGTCACTGAAGCTTTCTTT
J: TRBJ1-5; D: .; size: .; V: TRBV25-1; CDR3: CASSGPLAVQPQHF; DNA: TGTGCCAGCAGTGGCCCGCTGGCGGTTCAGCCCCAGCATTTT
J: TRBJ2-2; D: .; size: .; V: TRBV6-4; CDR3: CASSLTRIGELFF; DNA: TGTGCCAGCAGTCTTACTAGGATCGGGGAGCTGTTTTTT
J: TRBJ1-2; D: TRBD1; size: .; V: TRBV20-1; CDR3: CSARGDREREYGYTF; DNA: TGCAGTGCTAGGGGTGACAGGGAGAGGGAATATGGCTACACCTTC
J: TRBJ2-5; D: TRBD2; size: .; V: TRBV19; CDR3: CASSSGGAGETQYF; DNA: TGTGCCAGTAGTAGCGGGGGGGCAGGAGAGACCCAGTACTTC
J: TRBJ2-1; D: .; size: .; V: TRBV24-1; CDR3: CATSDPLFINEQFF; DNA: TGTGCCACCAGTGACCCCCTCTTTATCAATGAGCAGTTCTTC
J: TRBJ2-5; D: .; size: .; V: TRBV6-2/TRBV6-3; CDR3: CASSLKRTGVRETQYF; DNA: TGTGCCAGCAGCCTTAAAAGGACGGGCGTACGAGAGACCCAGTACTTC
J: TRBJ2-5; D: TRBD2; size: .; V: TRBV6-2/TRBV6-3; CDR3: CASSYPRLAVQETQYF; DNA: TGTGCCAGCAGTTACCCCCGACTAGCGGTGCAAGAGACCCAGTACTTC
J: TRBJ2-7; D: .; size: once; V: TRBV12-3/TRBV12-4; CDR3: CASSSPPDGQGNYEQYF; DNA: TGTGCCAGCAGTAGCCCCCCGGACGGACAAGGGAACTACGAGCAGTACTTC
J: TRBJ1-1; D: .; size: once; V: TRBV5-4; CDR3: CASSFGGLNTEAFF; DNA: TGTGCCAGCAGCTTCGGAGGGCTCAACACTGAAGCTTTCTTT
J: TRBJ2-7; D: .; size: once; V: TRBV20-1; CDR3: CSASTAHEQYF; DNA: TGCAGTGCTAGCACAGCCCACGAGCAGTACTTC
J: TRBJ2-5; D: TRBD1; size: .; V: TRBV7-2; CDR3: CASSLERVDRLQETQYF; DNA: TGTGCCAGCAGCTTAGAACGAGTGGACAGGTTACAAGAGACCCAGTACTTC
J: TRBJ1-1; D: .; size: .; V: TRBV4-1; CDR3: CASSLLRTHGGTEAFF; DNA: TGCGCCAGCAGCCTCCTACGGACCCATGGGGGCACTGAAGCTTTCTTT
J: TRBJ2-1; D: TRBD1; size: .; V: TRBV11-3; CDR3: CASRLGQASSYNEQFF; DNA: TGTGCCAGCAGGCTGGGACAGGCGAGCTCCTACAATGAGCAGTTCTTC
J: TRBJ2-2; D: .; size: .; V: TRBV20-1; CDR3: CSASKNTGELFF; DNA: TGCAGTGCTAGCAAGAACACCGGGGAGCTGTTTTTT
J: TRBJ1-5; D: TRBD1; size: .; V: TRBV5-6; CDR3: CASSLRQGGNQPQHF; DNA: TGTGCCAGCAGCTTGCGACAGGGGGGCAATCAGCCCCAGCATTTT
J: TRBJ2-4; D: TRBD1; size: .; V: TRBV20-1; CDR3: CSARGGTGPLGIQYF; DNA: TGCAGTGCTAGAGGGGGGACAGGGCCCCTTGGCATTCAGTACTTC
J: TRBJ1-2; D: .; size: .; V: TRBV12-3/TRBV12-4; CDR3: CASMGGFYGYTF; DNA: TGTGCCAGCATGGGGGGGTTCTATGGCTACACCTTC
J: TRBJ2-2; D: TRBD1; size: .; V: TRBV20-1; CDR3: CSARAEGLTGVANTGELFF; DNA: TGCAGTGCTAGAGCCGAGGGGCTTACAGGGGTCGCCAACACCGGGGAGCTGTTTTTT
J: TRBJ1-5; D: .; size: .; V: TRBV24-1; CDR3: CATSARGTDQPQHF; DNA: TGTGCCACCAGTGCTCGAGGGACGGATCAGCCCCAGCATTTT
J: TRBJ2-3; D: .; size: .; V: TRBV10-3; CDR3: CAIRRADTQYF; DNA: TGTGCCATCAGGAGGGCTGATACGCAGTATTTT
J: TRBJ1-5; D: TRBD1; size: .; V: TRBV6-2/TRBV6-3; CDR3: CASSWGQAQSQPQHF; DNA: TGTGCCAGCAGTTGGGGACAGGCTCAATCTCAGCCCCAGCATTTT
J: TRBJ1-1; D: .; size: .; V: TRBV5-6; CDR3: CASSLFGGFDGPRHRDTEAFF; DNA: TGTGCCAGCAGCTTGTTTGGGGGATTCGATGGTCCCCGACACAGGGACACTGAAGCTTTCTTT
J: TRBJ2-7; D: TRBD1; size: .; V: TRBV18; CDR3: CASSPGQDRVHEQYF; DNA: TGTGCCAGCTCACCCGGACAGGATCGGGTCCACGAGCAGTACTTC
J: TRBJ2-1; D: TRBD2; size: once; V: TRBV6-2/TRBV6-3; CDR3: CASSKGLAGGQFF; DNA: TGTGCCAGCAGTAAGGGACTAGCGGGGGGGCAGTTCTTC
J: TRBJ2-1; D: .; size: .; V: TRBV7-9; CDR3: CASSLRGGSSYNEQFF; DNA: TGTGCCAGCAGCTTAAGGGGCGGAAGCTCCTACAATGAGCAGTTCTTC
J: TRBJ1-5; D: TRBD1; size: .; V: TRBV19; CDR3: CASSVGTGGRNQPQHF; DNA: TGTGCCAGTAGTGTTGGGACAGGGGGCCGGAATCAGCCCCAGCATTTT
J: TRBJ2-5; D: .; size: .; V: TRBV7-8; CDR3: CASSLRLGQETQYF; DNA: TGTGCCAGCAGCTTGCGCCTAGGGCAAGAGACCCAGTACTTC
J: TRBJ2-7; D: .; size: .; V: TRBV4-3; CDR3: CASSPSRQANSYEQYF; DNA: TGCGCCAGCAGCCCATCTAGACAGGCGAACTCCTACGAGCAGTACTTC
J: TRBJ2-1; D: .; size: .; V: TRBV12-3/TRBV12-4; CDR3: CASTPRRPNEQFF; DNA: TGTGCCAGCACCCCCCGGCGGCCCAATGAGCAGTTCTTC
J: TRBJ2-6; D: .; size: .; V: TRBV11-2; CDR3: CASSPGGANVLTF; DNA: TGTGCCAGCAGCCCTGGGGGGGCCAACGTCCTGACTTTC
J: TRBJ1-1; D: TRBD1; size: .; V: TRBV6-5; CDR3: CASTNTGTGDTEAFF; DNA: TGTGCCAGCACCAATACCGGGACAGGGGACACTGAAGCTTTCTTT
J: TRBJ2-1; D: TRBD2; size: .; V: TRBV12-3/TRBV12-4; CDR3: CASSSGLAAYNEQFF; DNA: TGTGCCAGCAGTTCGGGGCTAGCGGCATACAATGAGCAGTTCTTC
J: TRBJ2-7; D: TRBD1; size: .; V: TRBV20-1; CDR3: CSASGQSYEQYF; DNA: TGCAGTGCATCGGGACAGTCCTACGAGCAGTACTTC
J: TRBJ2-1; D: .; size: .; V: TRBV19; CDR3: CASSRAGNEQFF; DNA: TGTGCCAGTAGTAGGGCTGGCAATGAGCAGTTCTTC